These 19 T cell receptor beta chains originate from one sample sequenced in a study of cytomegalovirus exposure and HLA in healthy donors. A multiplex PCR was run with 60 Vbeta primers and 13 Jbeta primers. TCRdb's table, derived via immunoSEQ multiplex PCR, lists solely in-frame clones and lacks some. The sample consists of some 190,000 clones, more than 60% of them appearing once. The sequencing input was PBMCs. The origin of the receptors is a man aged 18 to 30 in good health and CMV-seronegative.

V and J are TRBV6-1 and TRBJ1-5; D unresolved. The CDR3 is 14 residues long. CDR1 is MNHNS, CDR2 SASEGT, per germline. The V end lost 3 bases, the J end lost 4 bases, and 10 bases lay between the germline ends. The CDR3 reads CASSEYTANQPQHF. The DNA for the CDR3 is TGTGCCAGCAGTGAGTACACCGCTAATCAGCCCCAGCATTTT.

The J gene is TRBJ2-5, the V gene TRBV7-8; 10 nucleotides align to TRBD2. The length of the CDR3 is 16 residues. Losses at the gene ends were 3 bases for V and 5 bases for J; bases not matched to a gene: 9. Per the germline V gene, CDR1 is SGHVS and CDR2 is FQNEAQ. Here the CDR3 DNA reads TGTGCCAGCAGCTTCCGAGCGGGGGGGCCTAGGGAGACCCAGTACTTC. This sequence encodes CASSFRAGGPRETQYF.

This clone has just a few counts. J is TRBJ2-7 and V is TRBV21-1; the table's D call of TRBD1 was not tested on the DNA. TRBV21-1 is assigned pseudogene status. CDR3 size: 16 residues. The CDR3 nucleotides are TGTGCCAGCAGCTCGCCGGGACAGGGCGTTCTGAACGAGCAGTACTTC. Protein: CASSSPGQGVLNEQYF.

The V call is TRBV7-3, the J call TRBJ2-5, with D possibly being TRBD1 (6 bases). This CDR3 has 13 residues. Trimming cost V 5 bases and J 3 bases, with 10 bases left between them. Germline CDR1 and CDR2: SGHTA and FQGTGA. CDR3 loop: CASSPQGKETQYF. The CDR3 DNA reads TGTGCCAGCAGCCCCCAGGGGAAAGAGACCCAGTACTTC. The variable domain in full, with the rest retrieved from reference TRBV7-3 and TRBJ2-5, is GAGVSQTPSNKVTEKGKYVELRCDPISGHTALYWYRQSLGQGPEFLIYFQGTGAADDSGLPNDRFFAVRPEGSVSTLKIQRTERGDSAVYLCASSPQGKETQYFGPGTRLLVL.

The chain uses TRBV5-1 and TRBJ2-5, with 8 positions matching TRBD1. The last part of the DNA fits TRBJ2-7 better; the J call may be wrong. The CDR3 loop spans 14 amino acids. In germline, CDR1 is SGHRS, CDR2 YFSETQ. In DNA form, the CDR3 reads TGCGCCAGTTATACAGGGGGGATTTTGTACGAGCAGTACTTC. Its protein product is CASYTGGILYEQYF.

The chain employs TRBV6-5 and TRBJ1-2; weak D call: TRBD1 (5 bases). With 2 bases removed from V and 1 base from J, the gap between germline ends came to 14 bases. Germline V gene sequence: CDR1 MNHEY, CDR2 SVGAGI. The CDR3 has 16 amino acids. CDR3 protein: CASSYVRQRGNYGYTF. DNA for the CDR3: TGTGCCAGCAGTTACGTCCGACAGCGGGGTAACTATGGCTACACCTTC.

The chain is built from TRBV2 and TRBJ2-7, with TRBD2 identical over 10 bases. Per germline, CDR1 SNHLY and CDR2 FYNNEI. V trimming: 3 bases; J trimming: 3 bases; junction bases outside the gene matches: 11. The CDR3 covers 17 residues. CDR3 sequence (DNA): TGTGCCAGCAGTGACTGGGCGAAGCGGGAGGGGGTCTACGAGCAGTACTTC. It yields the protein CASSDWAKREGVYEQYF.

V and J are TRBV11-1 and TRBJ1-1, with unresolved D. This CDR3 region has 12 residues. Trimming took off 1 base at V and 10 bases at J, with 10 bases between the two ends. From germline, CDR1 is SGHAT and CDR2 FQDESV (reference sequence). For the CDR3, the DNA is TGTGCCAGCAGCTTAGGGGCGGGTTCAGCTTTCTTT. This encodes CASSLGAGSAFF. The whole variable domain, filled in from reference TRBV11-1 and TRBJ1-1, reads EAEVAQSPRYKITEKSQAVAFWCDPISGHATLYWYRQILGQGPELLVQFQDESVVDDSQLPKDRFSAERLKGVDSTLKIQPAELGDSAMYLCASSLGAGSAFFGQGTRLTVV.

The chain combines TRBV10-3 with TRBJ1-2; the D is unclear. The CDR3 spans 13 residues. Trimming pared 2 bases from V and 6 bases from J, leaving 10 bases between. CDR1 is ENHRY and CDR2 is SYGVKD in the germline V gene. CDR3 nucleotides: TGTGCCATCAGTGAGAGGTCGGGAGATGGCTACACCTTC. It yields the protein CAISERSGDGYTF.

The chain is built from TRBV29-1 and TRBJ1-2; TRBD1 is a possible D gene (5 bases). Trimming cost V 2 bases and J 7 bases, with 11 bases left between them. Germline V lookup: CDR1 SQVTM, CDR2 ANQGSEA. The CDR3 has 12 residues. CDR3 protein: CSVETGACGYTF. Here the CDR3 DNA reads TGCAGCGTTGAAACAGGAGCCTGTGGCTACACCTTC. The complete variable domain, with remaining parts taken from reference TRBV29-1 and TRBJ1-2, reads SAVISQKPSRDICQRGTSLTIQCQVDSQVTMMFWYRQQPGQSLTLIATANQGSEATYESGFVIDKFPISRPNLTFSTLTVSNMSPEDSSIYLCSVETGACGYTFGSGTRLTVV.

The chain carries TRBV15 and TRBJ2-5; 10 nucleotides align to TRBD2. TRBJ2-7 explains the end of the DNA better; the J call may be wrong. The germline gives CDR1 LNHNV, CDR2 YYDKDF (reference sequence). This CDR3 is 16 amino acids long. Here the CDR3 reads CATSRAWTSGSYEQYF. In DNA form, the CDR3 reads TGTGCCACCAGCAGGGCCTGGACTAGCGGTTCCTACGAGCAGTACTTC.

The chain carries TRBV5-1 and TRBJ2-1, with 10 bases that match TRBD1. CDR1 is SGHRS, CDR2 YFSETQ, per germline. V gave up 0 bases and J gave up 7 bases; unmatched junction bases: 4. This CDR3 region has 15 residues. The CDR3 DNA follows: TGCGCCAGCAGCTTGGGACAGGGGGCGAGGAATGAGCAGTTCTTC. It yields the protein CASSLGQGARNEQFF. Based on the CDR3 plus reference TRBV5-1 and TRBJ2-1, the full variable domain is KAGVTQTPRYLIKTRGQQVTLSCSPISGHRSVSWYQQTPGQGLQFLFEYFSETQRNKGNFPGRFSGRQFSNSRSEMNVSTLELGDSALYLCASSLGQGARNEQFFGPGTRLTVL.

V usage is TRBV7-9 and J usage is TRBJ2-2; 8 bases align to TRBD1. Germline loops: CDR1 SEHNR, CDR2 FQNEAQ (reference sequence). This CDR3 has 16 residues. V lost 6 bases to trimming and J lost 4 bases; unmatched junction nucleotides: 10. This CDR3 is CASRHRQDRATGELFF. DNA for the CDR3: TGTGCCAGCAGGCACCGACAGGACAGGGCCACCGGGGAGCTGTTTTTT.

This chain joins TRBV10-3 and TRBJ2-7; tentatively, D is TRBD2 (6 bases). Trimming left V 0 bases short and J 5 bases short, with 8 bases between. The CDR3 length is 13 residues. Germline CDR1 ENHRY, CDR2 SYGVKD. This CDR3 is CAISESRGNEQYF. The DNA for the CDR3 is TGTGCCATCAGTGAGTCACGGGGGAACGAGCAGTACTTC.

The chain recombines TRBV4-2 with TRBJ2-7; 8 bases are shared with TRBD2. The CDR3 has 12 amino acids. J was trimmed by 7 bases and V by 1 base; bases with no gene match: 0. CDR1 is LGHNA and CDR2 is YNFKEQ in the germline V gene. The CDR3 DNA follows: TGTGCCAGCAGCCAAGGACTAGCGGAGCAGTACTTC. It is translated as CASSQGLAEQYF.

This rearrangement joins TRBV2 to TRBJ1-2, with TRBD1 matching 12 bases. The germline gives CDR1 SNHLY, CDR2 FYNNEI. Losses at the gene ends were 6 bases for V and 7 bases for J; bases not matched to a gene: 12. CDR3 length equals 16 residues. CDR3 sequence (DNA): TGTGCCAGCAGGGGACTCCCGGGACAGGGGGCTATTGGCTACACCTTC. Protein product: CASRGLPGQGAIGYTF.

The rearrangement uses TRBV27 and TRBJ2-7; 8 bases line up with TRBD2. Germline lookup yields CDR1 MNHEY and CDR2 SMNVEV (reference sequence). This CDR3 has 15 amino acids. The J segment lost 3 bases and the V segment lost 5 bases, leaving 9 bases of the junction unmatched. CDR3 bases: TGTGCCAGCAGTCTCGCCTATAGCGGGGTCTACGAGCAGTACTTC. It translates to CASSLAYSGVYEQYF.

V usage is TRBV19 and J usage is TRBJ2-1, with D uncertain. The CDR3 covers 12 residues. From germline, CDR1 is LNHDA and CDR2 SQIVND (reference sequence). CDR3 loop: CVSKSSYNEQFF. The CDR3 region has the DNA TGTGTCTCGAAGAGCTCCTACAATGAGCAGTTCTTC.

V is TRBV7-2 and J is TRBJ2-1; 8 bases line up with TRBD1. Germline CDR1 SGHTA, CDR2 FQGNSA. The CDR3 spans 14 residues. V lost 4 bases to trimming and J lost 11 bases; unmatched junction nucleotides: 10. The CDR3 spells CASSSRTGSSQQFF. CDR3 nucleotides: TGTGCCAGCAGCTCCCGGACAGGGAGTAGCCAGCAGTTCTTC. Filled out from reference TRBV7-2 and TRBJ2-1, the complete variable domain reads GAGVSQSPSNKVTEKGKDVELRCDPISGHTALYWYRQSLGQGLEFLIYFQGNSAPDKSGLPSDRFSAERTGGSVSTLTIQRTQQEDSAVYLCASSSRTGSSQQFFGPGTRLTVL.